This T cell receptor (beta chain) originates from a study of control samples from healthy donors and cancer patients. With regard to this clone: At the DNA level, this CDR3 is encoded by other sequences in the same sample as well.

Some clones are missing from TCRdb's copy, which holds only in-frame ones; the method was immunoSEQ multiplex PCR. This sample yields approximately 170,000 clones, of which nearly 90% are seen a single time; just over 1.4% belongs to the top ten. The junction had 1 base not matched to a gene; V was cut back by 0 bases and J by 5 bases. Germline V CDR1 and CDR2: SGHRS, YFSETQ. The CDR3 has 14 residues. The V and J genes are TRBV5-1 and TRBJ2-5; TRBD2 matches 10 bases. The receptor comes from a woman in her 50s in good health. The sequencing sample was made of blood. Written as DNA, the CDR3 is TGCGCCAGCAGCTTGGAGCGGGGGGGGGAGACCCAGTACTTC. It encodes CASSLERGGETQYF.